This T cell receptor beta chain derives from a study of blood T cell repertoires in COVID-19 (dated by TCRdb to 2018 to 2021). Context from the whole study: Samples covering the acute and convalescent phases of COVID-19 were provided by collaborators in the United States, Italy and Spain. The material from the prospective study consisted of cDNA or gDNA derived from T cells, B-cell-depleted T cells, or PBMCs. HLA class I and class II types, where available, came from metadata supplied by the sample provider rather than from assay-based typing. Samples were obtained from the ongoing ImmuneRACE study (first 160 participants) and from some 1,200 subjects provided by 6 global collaborators. The repertoires were made available in a free public database intended to serve as a resource for research on the immune response to SARS-CoV-2. Subjects who had been exposed to COVID-19, were actively infected with it, or had recovered from it provided the deeply sampled blood TCRbeta repertoires that made up the dataset. Nearly every sample came with metadata listing a de-identified subject ID, COVID-19 status, age in years and sex. General study outcomes and caveats: How much clinical and demographic metadata was included differed by source and by participant, and the metadata was provided uncurated.

The immunoSEQ Assay, a bias-controlled multiplex PCR, was used to amplify TCRbeta CDR3 regions from genomic DNA. Per the source publication's procedure: Nucleated cell counts per sample were estimated from amplification of reference gene primers within the assay. Sequence reads were collapsed and filtered to measure the absolute abundance of every unique TCRbeta CDR3 rearrangement. For each sample, productive Simpson clonality was calculated as the square root of Simpson's diversity index across productive rearrangements. TCRdb provides this immuneACCESS table in a form limited to in-frame rearrangements. Some clones are lacking; in checked studies, under half of them reflect an unresolved V gene, and why the rest are absent is not known. V, J and clone size reflect that table, while D and trimming were determined from the DNA. Here the sample has some 170,000 clones; roughly 79% occur a single time. The top ten constitute approximately 10% of the sample.

Regarding this clone: The antigen it binds to is not known. Per-base quality was not reported, and no clone a single base away is much larger than it.

In Seattle, one collaborating source enrolled patients while the infection was active and tracked those patients longitudinally over the course of disease. Collaborating institutions collected whole blood in K2EDTA tubes following their own protocols. For TCRbeta analysis, collaborators shipped samples in one of three forms: frozen whole blood, isolated PBMCs, or DNA extracted from either of those sample types. For this chain, trimming is 6 bases at the V end and 4 bases at the J end, and the number of junction bases without a gene match is 8. CDR1 and CDR2, looked up from the germline V gene (reference sequence), are SEHNR and FQNEAQ. The CDR3, from cysteine to phenylalanine, totals 16 residues. Solely the CDR3 DNA is kept, with 48 bases framed from the first base.

The rearranged chain carries TRBV7-9 and TRBJ2-1; TRBD1 aligns with 11 central bases. The specimen sequenced was peripheral blood. The origin of this receptor is a woman aged 40 to 50 with COVID-19, enrolled during active disease. Here the CDR3 is given as CASSRDGQGAYNEQFF. The bases are TGTGCCAGCAGTCGCGATGGACAGGGGGCGTACAATGAGCAGTTCTTC.